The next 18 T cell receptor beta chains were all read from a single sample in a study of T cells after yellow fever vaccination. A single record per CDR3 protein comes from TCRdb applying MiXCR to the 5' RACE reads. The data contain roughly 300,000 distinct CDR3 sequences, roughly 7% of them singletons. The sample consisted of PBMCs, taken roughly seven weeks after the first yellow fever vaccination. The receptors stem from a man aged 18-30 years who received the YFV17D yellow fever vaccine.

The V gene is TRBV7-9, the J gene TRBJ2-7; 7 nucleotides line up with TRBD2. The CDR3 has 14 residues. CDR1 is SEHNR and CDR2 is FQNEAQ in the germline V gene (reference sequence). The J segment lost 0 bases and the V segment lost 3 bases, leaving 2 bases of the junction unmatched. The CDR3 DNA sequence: TGTGCCAGCAGCTTCAGCGGGGTCTCCTACGAGCAGTACTTC. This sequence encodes CASSFSGVSYEQYF.

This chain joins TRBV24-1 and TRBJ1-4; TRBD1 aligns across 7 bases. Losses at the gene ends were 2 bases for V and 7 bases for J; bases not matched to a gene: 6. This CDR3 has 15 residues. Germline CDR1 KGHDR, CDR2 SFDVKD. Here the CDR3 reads CATSDSKGAGEKLFF. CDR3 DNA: TGTGCCACCAGTGATTCAAAGGGGGCGGGTGAAAAACTGTTTTTT.

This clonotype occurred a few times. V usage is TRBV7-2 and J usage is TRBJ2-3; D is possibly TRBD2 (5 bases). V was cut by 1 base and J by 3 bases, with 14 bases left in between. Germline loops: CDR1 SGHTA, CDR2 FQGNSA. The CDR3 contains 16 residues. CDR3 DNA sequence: TGTGCCAGCAGCTTAGGGGCGGGCTGGATGACAGATACGCAGTATTTT. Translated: CASSLGAGWMTDTQYF.

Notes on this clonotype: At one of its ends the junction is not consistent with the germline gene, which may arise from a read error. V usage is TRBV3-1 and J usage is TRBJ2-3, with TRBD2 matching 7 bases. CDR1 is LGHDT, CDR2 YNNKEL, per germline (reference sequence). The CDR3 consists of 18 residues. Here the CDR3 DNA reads TGTGCCAGCTGCCAGGATATTCCGTCGGTAGCGGGCGCAGATACGCAGTATTTT. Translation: CASCQDIPSVAGADTQYF.

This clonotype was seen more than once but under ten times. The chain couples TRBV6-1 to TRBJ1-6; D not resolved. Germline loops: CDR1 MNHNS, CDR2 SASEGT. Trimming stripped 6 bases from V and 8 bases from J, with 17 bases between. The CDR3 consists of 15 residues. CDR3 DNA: TGTGCCAGCAGCCGCCAGCGGGAGCAATATTCACCCCTCCACTTT. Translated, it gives CASSRQREQYSPLHF.

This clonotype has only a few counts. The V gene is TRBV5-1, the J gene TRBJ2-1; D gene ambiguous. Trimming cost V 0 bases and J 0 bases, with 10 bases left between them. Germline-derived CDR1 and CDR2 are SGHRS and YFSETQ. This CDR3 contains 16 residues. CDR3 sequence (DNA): TGCGCCAGCAGCTTGGATCCCTCCCGCTCCTACAATGAGCAGTTCTTC. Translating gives CASSLDPSRSYNEQFF.

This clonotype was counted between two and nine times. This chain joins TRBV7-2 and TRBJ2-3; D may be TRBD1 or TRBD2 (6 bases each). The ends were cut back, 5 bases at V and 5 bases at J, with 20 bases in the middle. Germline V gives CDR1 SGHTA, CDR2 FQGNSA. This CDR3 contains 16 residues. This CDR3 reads CASSTGTSGVVDTQYF. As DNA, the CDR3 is TGTGCCAGCAGCACAGGGACTTCTGGGGTCGTAGATACGCAGTATTTT.

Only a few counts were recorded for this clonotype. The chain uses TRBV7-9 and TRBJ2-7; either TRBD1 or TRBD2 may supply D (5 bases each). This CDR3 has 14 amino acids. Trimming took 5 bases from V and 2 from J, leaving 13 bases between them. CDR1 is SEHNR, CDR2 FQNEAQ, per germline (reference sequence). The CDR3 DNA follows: TGTGCCAGCAGCCCTACGATGGGGGCCTACGAGCAGTACTTC. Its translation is CASSPTMGAYEQYF.

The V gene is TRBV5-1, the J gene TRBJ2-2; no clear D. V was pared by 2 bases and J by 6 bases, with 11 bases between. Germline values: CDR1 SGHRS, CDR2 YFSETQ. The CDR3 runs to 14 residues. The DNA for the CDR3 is TGCGCCAGCAGCTTTAGCCCCGAAGCCGGGGAGCTGTTTTTT. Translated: CASSFSPEAGELFF.

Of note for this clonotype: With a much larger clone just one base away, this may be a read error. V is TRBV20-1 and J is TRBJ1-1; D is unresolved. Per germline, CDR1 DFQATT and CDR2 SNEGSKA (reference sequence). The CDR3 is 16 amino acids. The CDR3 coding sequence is TGCTGTGCTAGAGATACGTTGTGGGCAATGAACACTGAAGCTTTCTTT. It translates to CCARDTLWAMNTEAFF.

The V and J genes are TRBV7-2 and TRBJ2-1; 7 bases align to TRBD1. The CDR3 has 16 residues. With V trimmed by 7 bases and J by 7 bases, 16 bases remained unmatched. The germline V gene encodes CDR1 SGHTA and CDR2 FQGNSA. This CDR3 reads CASNTQGPRVGNEQFF. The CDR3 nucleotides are TGTGCCAGCAACACACAGGGGCCCAGGGTAGGGAATGAGCAGTTCTTC. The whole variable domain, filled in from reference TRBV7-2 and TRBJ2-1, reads GAGVSQSPSNKVTEKGKDVELRCDPISGHTALYWYRQSLGQGLEFLIYFQGNSAPDKSGLPSDRFSAERTGGSVSTLTIQRTQQEDSAVYLCASNTQGPRVGNEQFFGPGTRLTVL.

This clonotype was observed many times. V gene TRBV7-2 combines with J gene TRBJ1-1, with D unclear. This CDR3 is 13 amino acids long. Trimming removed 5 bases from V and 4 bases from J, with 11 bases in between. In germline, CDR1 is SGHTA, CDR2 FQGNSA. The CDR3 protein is CASSPRSGTEAFF. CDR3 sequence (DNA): TGTGCCAGCAGCCCCAGGAGCGGCACTGAAGCTTTCTTT.

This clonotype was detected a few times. For the CDR3, the DNA is TGTGCCAGCAGTGCGCAGACTGAAGCTTTCTTT. It is translated as CASSAQTEAFF. The chain recombines TRBV6-1 with TRBJ1-1; unclear D gene. This CDR3 is built from 11 residues. Germline V gives CDR1 MNHNS, CDR2 SASEGT. Trimming took 4 bases from V and 5 from J, leaving 5 bases between them.

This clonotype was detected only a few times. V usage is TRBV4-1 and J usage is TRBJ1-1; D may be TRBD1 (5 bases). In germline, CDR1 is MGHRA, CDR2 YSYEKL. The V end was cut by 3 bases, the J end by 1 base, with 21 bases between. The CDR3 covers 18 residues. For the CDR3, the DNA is TGCGCCAGCAGCCACATTGGGGGGTCGGGCCCCAAGAACACTGAAGCTTTCTTT. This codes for CASSHIGGSGPKNTEAFF.

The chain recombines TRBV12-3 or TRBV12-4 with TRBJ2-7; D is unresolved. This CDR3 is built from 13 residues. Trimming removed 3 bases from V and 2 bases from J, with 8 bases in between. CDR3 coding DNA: TGTGCCAGCAGTTTCGGAGTGGCCTACGAGCAGTACTTC. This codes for CASSFGVAYEQYF.

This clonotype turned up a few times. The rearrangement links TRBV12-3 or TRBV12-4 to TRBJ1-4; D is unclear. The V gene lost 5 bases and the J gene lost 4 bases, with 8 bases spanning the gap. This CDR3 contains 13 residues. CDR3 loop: CASSRRYNEKLFF. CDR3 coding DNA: TGTGCCAGCAGTCGACGGTATAATGAAAAACTGTTTTTT.

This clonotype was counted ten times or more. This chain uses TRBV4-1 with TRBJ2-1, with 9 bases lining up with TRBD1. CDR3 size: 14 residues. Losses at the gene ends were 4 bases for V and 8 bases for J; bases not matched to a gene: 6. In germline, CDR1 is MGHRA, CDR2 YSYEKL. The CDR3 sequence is CASSLQGAMHEQFF. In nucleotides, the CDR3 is TGCGCCAGCAGCCTACAGGGGGCAATGCATGAGCAGTTCTTC.

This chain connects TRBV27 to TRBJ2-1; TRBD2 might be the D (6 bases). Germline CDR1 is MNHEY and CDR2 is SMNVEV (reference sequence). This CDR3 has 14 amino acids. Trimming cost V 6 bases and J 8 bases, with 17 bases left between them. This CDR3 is CASSFGLTGDEQFF. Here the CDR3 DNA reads TGTGCCAGCAGCTTCGGCTTGACGGGAGATGAGCAGTTCTTC.